A single sample gave rise to the 11 T cell receptor beta chains below, sequenced in a study of T-cell memory formation after mild COVID-19. TCRdb recomputed calls from the 5' RACE reads with MiXCR, one row per CDR3 protein. This table has about 270,000 distinct CDR3 sequences, about 16% appearing once. The sequencing sample was made of PBMCs or a T cell subset sorted from them (not recorded which). The origin of the receptors is a man aged 18 to 29 who had mild COVID-19 (a few samples of this study predate the infection). Cell type and time point are not known.

There are a few counts of this clonotype. The chain is built from TRBV6-5 and TRBJ2-5; tentatively, D is TRBD2 (6 bases). CDR3 length: 17 residues. Germline V CDR1 and CDR2: MNHEY, SVGAGI. The ends were cut back, 7 bases at V and 5 bases at J, with 26 bases in the middle. CDR3 coding DNA: TGTGCCAGCACCCCACAAGTAGCGGCCACTTGGGAGGAGACCCAGTACTTC. Translated: CASTPQVAATWEETQYF.

This clonotype occurred a few times. The chain employs TRBV20-1 and TRBJ2-2; possible D gene TRBD2, 6 bases. This CDR3 is built from 15 residues. The V end lost 6 bases, the J end lost 3 bases, and 17 bases lay between the germline ends. Germline V gives CDR1 DFQATT, CDR2 SNEGSKA (reference sequence). The CDR3 coding sequence is TGCAGTGCCAGGGAGTATGGGACTTACACCGGGGAGCTGTTTTTT. This codes for CSAREYGTYTGELFF.

This chain links TRBV7-9 with TRBJ1-2, with TRBD1 identical over 10 bases. Losses at the gene ends were 4 bases for V and 12 bases for J; bases not matched to a gene: 2. The germline V gene encodes CDR1 SEHNR and CDR2 FQNEAQ (reference sequence). CDR3 length: 11 residues. The CDR3 nucleotides are TGTGCCAGCAGCTCGACAGGGGGCCACACCTTC. Protein product: CASSSTGGHTF.

This clonotype was seen a handful of times. The chain employs TRBV2 and TRBJ2-3; tentatively, D is TRBD2 (5 bases). The V gene lost 8 bases and the J gene lost 1 base, with 16 bases spanning the gap. The CDR3 has 15 amino acids. Looked up from germline, CDR1 is SNHLY and CDR2 is FYNNEI. The CDR3 DNA reads as TGTGCCAGCGTTGGAGAGGGTCTGGGCACAGATACGCAGTATTTT. This encodes CASVGEGLGTDTQYF.

This clonotype was seen many times. This chain uses TRBV11-2 with TRBJ2-3; D not certain. The ends were cut back, 5 bases at V and 5 bases at J, with 8 bases in the middle. This CDR3 has 12 residues. Germline CDR1 reads SGHAT; CDR2 reads FQNNGV. The CDR3 sequence: CASSLTIDTQYF. Here the CDR3 DNA reads TGTGCCAGCAGCCTCACGATAGATACGCAGTATTTT. The full variable domain, with the rest looked up from reference TRBV11-2 and TRBJ2-3, is EAGVAQSPRYKIIEKRQSVAFWCNPISGHATLYWYQQILGQGPKLLIQFQNNGVVDDSQLPKDRFSAERLKGVDSTLKIQPAKLEDSAVYLCASSLTIDTQYFGPGTRLTVL.

This clonotype was detected a few times. V and J are TRBV6-6 and TRBJ2-1; 12 bases fit TRBD1. In germline, CDR1 is MNHNY, CDR2 SVGAGI (reference sequence). The CDR3 has 15 residues. The V and J ends lost 5 bases and 7 bases, in that order; junction bases with no gene match: 6. CDR3 nucleotide sequence: TGTGCCAGCAGTCCCCCGGGACAGGGGGCGAATGAGCAGTTCTTC. This sequence encodes CASSPPGQGANEQFF.

The J gene is TRBJ1-2, the V gene TRBV2; no reliable D call. The germline V gene encodes CDR1 SNHLY and CDR2 FYNNEI. V lost 5 bases, J lost 8 bases, and 9 bases lay in between. This CDR3 spans 11 amino acids. The CDR3 DNA reads as TGTGCCAGCAGTTCCGACTCGGGCTACACCTTC. It encodes CASSSDSGYTF.

V gene TRBV7-9 combines with J gene TRBJ1-3; TRBD1 agrees at 7 bases. The length of the CDR3 is 15 residues. Losses at the gene ends were 4 bases for V and 4 bases for J; bases not matched to a gene: 7. Germline CDR1 reads SEHNR; CDR2 reads FQNEAQ (reference sequence). CDR3 residues: CASSSGQPDGNTIYF. CDR3 nucleotide sequence: TGTGCCAGCAGCTCGGGACAGCCGGACGGAAACACCATATATTTT.

The chain links TRBV29-1 to TRBJ2-3; D is uncertain. CDR3 length: 12 amino acids. Germline CDR1 reads SQVTM; CDR2 reads ANQGSEA. V lost 3 bases and J lost 4, with 8 bases in between. The CDR3 protein is CSVEGPPDTQYF. The CDR3 nucleotides read TGCAGCGTTGAGGGTCCTCCAGATACGCAGTATTTT.

A few counts support this clonotype. The genes are TRBV9 and TRBJ2-3; 9 bases are a match to TRBD2. This CDR3 is 18 amino acids long. Looked up from germline, CDR1 is SGDLS and CDR2 is YYNGEE. After removal of 1 base from V and 0 bases from J, the junction contained 9 bases not matched to a gene. The CDR3 sequence: CASSVSHGLAPSTDTQYF. CDR3 nucleotides: TGTGCCAGCAGCGTATCCCATGGACTAGCGCCAAGCACAGATACGCAGTATTTT.

V and J are TRBV5-1 and TRBJ2-5; tentatively, D is TRBD2 (5 bases). Trimming left V 4 bases short and J 2 bases short, with 15 bases between. CDR1 and CDR2 from the germline V gene are SGHRS and YFSETQ. The CDR3 contains 15 residues. The CDR3 region is CASSPVPGGQETQYF. The CDR3 bases are TGCGCCAGCAGCCCAGTTCCAGGAGGACAAGAGACCCAGTACTTC.